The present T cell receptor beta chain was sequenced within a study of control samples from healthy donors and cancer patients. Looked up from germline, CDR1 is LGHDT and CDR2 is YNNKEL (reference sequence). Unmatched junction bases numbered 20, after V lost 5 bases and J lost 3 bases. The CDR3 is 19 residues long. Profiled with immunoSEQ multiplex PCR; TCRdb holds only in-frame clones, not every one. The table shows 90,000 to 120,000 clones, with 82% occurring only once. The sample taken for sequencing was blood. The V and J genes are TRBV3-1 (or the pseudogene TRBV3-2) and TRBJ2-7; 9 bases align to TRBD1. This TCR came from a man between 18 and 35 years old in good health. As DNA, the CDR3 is TGTGCCAGCAGCTCCTTTTCCGGGACAGGGCCCTCGCTTTTCTACGAGCAGTACTTC. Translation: CASSSFSGTGPSLFYEQYF.